This TCR beta chain originates from a study of cytomegalovirus exposure and HLA in healthy donors. Study as a whole: Among the roughly 370 genotyped donors, 81% were placed in the Caucasian-associated ancestry cluster.

The donors comprised healthy bone marrow donors. With respect to this clone: Antigen: not known.

The CDR3 spans 15 residues. Germline lookup yields CDR1 GTSNPN and CDR2 SVGIG (reference sequence). V gave up 0 bases and J gave up 5 bases; unmatched junction bases: 10. Study results and caveats: Presence/absence analysis assumed near-uniform sequencing depth across donors. HLA-A and HLA-B allele assignments for most subjects were reportedly predicted accurately using TCR beta sequences.

The PCR contained 60 Vbeta and 13 Jbeta primers. Assay: immunoSEQ multiplex PCR; the TCRdb copy retains only in-frame clones and omits some. This sample carries roughly 99,000 clones, roughly three quarters of them seen once, and the ten largest clones take approximately 3.8%. Sequenced sample: PBMCs. The gene calls are TRBV30 and TRBJ2-7; 7 nucleotides match TRBD1. This receptor was taken from a woman aged 40 to 49 in good health and CMV-seronegative. The DNA of the CDR3 is TGTGCCTGGAGTGTGGGTCAGGGGGTTAGGGACGAGCAGTACTTC. Translated, it gives CAWSVGQGVRDEQYF.